This paragraph reports one TCR beta chain. In the original workflow: Amplifying reference gene primers gave estimates of nucleated cell counts. Profiled with immunoSEQ multiplex PCR; TCRdb holds only in-frame clones, not every one. The V and J calls and the clone size are those of that table, but D and trimming were determined from the DNA. The sample has about 190,000 clones, around four fifths seen once. From germline, CDR1 is MDHEN and CDR2 SYDVKM. The CDR3 loop spans 14 amino acids. Between the trimmed V and J ends, which lost 7 bases and 6 bases, there was a span of 15 bases. These data are taken from a study of blood T cell repertoires in COVID-19. Overall study context: Researchers got acute and convalescent COVID-19 samples from the United States, Italy and Spain. T cells, B-cell-depleted T cells, or PBMCs provided the cDNA or gDNA that served as material.

This clonotype originated in an elderly woman with active or convalescent COVID-19. The sample was peripheral blood. J is TRBJ2-2 and V is TRBV28; TRBD1 might be the D (6 bases). CDR3 amino acids: CASNRVRSPGELFF. CDR3 nucleotides: TGTGCCAGCAACAGGGTCCGATCACCCGGGGAGCTGTTTTTT.